The 24 T cell receptor beta chains given below trace back to one sample, sequenced in a study of T cell repertoires in cytomegalovirus infection. Via MiXCR, TCRdb re-called the reads, giving one row per CDR3 protein. The sample has approximately 180,000 distinct CDR3 sequences; more than 9% are singletons. The sequenced sample consisted of PBMCs. The origin of the receptors is a human donor in good health (CMV status not recorded). Some clones in this sample may be carry-over from other donors' samples.

This CDR3 is CASTSGYYEQYF. In nucleotides, the CDR3 is TGTGCCAGCACTAGCGGCTACTACGAGCAGTACTTC. The rearrangement uses TRBV6-5 and TRBJ2-7; TRBD2 aligns across 7 bases. With 7 bases clipped from V and 3 bases from J, the junction kept 3 bases outside the gene matches. The CDR3 covers 12 residues. CDR1 is MNHEY, CDR2 SVGAGI, per germline.

The chain carries TRBV29-1 and TRBJ1-4; D gene unclear. Germline V CDR1 and CDR2: SQVTM, ANQGSEA. Trimming shortened V by 3 bases and J by 8 bases, and 13 bases separated the two germline ends. CDR3 length: 13 residues. CDR3 region: CSVDYGLGEKLFF. CDR3 coding DNA: TGCAGCGTTGATTACGGGCTTGGGGAAAAACTGTTTTTT.

DNA for the CDR3: TGCAGTGCTAAAAACAGGGGTGTAGACACTGAAGCTTTCTTT. Translated, it gives CSAKNRGVDTEAFF. The V and J genes are TRBV20-1 and TRBJ1-1, with 7 bases lining up with TRBD1. CDR3 length: 14 residues. Unmatched junction bases numbered 8, after V lost 4 bases and J lost 3 bases. Germline V gene sequence: CDR1 DFQATT, CDR2 SNEGSKA (reference sequence).

There are many counts of this clonotype. The genes are TRBV7-9 and TRBJ2-3; D remains unclear. The CDR3 runs 13 residues. CDR1 SEHNR and CDR2 FQNEAQ come from the germline V gene (reference sequence). Trimming left V 5 bases short and J 0 bases short, with 6 bases between. CDR3 sequence reads: CASSSTSTDTQYF. CDR3 coding DNA: TGTGCCAGCAGCAGCACTAGCACAGATACGCAGTATTTT.

V usage is TRBV7-9 and J usage is TRBJ1-4; D is uncertain. Germline V gene lookup returns CDR1 SEHNR and CDR2 FQNEAQ (reference sequence). The CDR3 spans 13 residues. V dropped 5 bases and J dropped 7 bases, with 11 bases sitting between them. CDR3 protein: CASSQAGGEKLFF. CDR3 coding DNA: TGTGCCAGCAGCCAAGCAGGCGGTGAAAAACTGTTTTTT. The variable domain in full, completed from reference TRBV7-9 and TRBJ1-4, reads DTGVSQNPRHKITKRGQNVTFRCDPISEHNRLYWYRQTLGQGPEFLTYFQNEAQLEKSRLLSDRFSAERPKGSFSTLEIQRTEQGDSAMYLCASSQAGGEKLFFGSGTQLSVL.

The chain is built from TRBV5-1 and TRBJ1-1; D not resolved. The CDR3 runs 15 residues. Germline-derived CDR1 and CDR2 are SGHRS and YFSETQ. Trimming took 1 base from V and 2 from J, leaving 12 bases between them. The CDR3 DNA is TGCGCCAGCAGCTTGACGCGGGGATCAAACACTGAAGCTTTCTTT. Amino acid sequence: CASSLTRGSNTEAFF.

This clonotype was detected only a few times. V and J are TRBV10-3 and TRBJ1-2; tentative D call: TRBD1 (5 bases). Trimming removed 11 bases at V and 4 bases at J, with 14 bases between. From germline, CDR1 is ENHRY and CDR2 SYGVKD. This CDR3 has 12 amino acids. The CDR3 is CAPPGQGYGYTF. The DNA for the CDR3 is TGTGCCCCCCCGGGGCAAGGCTATGGCTACACCTTC.

This clonotype was seen ten or more times. This chain uses TRBV14 with TRBJ2-7; 9 bases are shared with TRBD1. Per the germline V gene, CDR1 is SGHDN and CDR2 is FVKESK. The CDR3 runs 18 residues. Trimming cost V 5 bases and J 4 bases; bases outside gene matches: 18. CDR3 nucleotides: TGTGCCAGCAGCTCTCCTAAGCTGGGACAGGGTATCGCATACGAGCAGTACTTC. It translates to CASSSPKLGQGIAYEQYF.

Written as DNA, the CDR3 is TGTGCCAGTAGTTCCGGGCGCCGGGACAGGGGAGGCGGGCAGTACTTC. Its protein is CASSSGRRDRGGGQYF. This rearrangement joins TRBV19 to TRBJ2-7; 10 nucleotides align to TRBD1. CDR3 length: 16 amino acids. The V and J ends lost 5 bases and 9 bases, in that order; junction bases with no gene match: 16. The germline CDR1 and CDR2 sequences are LNHDA and SQIVND (reference sequence).

This clonotype was counted ten times or more. The rearrangement joins TRBV20-1 to TRBJ1-1, with D possibly matching TRBD1 (6 bases). Trimming pared 0 bases from V and 3 bases from J, leaving 14 bases between. Germline assignment: CDR1 DFQATT and CDR2 SNEGSKA (reference sequence). CDR3 length: 15 amino acids. The CDR3 DNA reads as TGCAGTGCTAGAGAAACCCTGGGGGCAGACACTGAAGCTTTCTTT. This translates into CSARETLGADTEAFF.

There are a few counts of this clonotype. The genes are TRBV5-4 and TRBJ2-7; 7 positions agree with TRBD1. Germline V gene data show CDR1 as SGHNT and CDR2 as YYREEE (reference sequence). The CDR3 length is 14 residues. V dropped 4 bases and J dropped 3; count of bases not matched to a gene: 7. The CDR3 sequence is CASSTRQGDYEQYF. Written as DNA, the CDR3 is TGTGCCAGCAGCACCCGACAGGGCGACTACGAGCAGTACTTC. The entire variable domain, with the rest obtained from reference TRBV5-4 and TRBJ2-7, is as follows: ETGVTQSPTHLIKTRGQQVTLRCSSQSGHNTVSWYQQALGQGPQFIFQYYREEENGRGNFPPRFSGLQFPNYSSELNVNALELDDSALYLCASSTRQGDYEQYFGPGTRLTVT.

This clonotype was picked up many times. The chain is built from TRBV5-1 and TRBJ2-1, with 13 nucleotides matching TRBD2. V trimming: 3 bases; J trimming: 15 bases; junction bases outside the gene matches: 9. CDR3 length: 14 amino acids. Germline assignment: CDR1 SGHRS and CDR2 YFSETQ. The CDR3 here is CASSSWTSGGGWFF. CDR3 nucleotide sequence: TGCGCCAGCAGCTCGTGGACTAGCGGGGGAGGTTGGTTCTTC.

This clonotype came up a few times. This chain connects TRBV14 to TRBJ2-7; 13 bases are a match to TRBD2. Germline V CDR1 and CDR2: SGHDN, FVKESK. The CDR3 sequence is 17 residues long. V dropped 0 bases and J dropped 2; count of bases not matched to a gene: 4. The CDR3 coding sequence is TGTGCCAGCAGCCAAGATTACGGACTAGCGGGAGCCTACGAGCAGTACTTC. Protein product: CASSQDYGLAGAYEQYF.

The table lists this clonotype with many counts. This rearrangement joins TRBV4-3 to TRBJ2-7, with D tentatively TRBD2 (6 bases). The CDR3 runs 15 residues. The germline V gene encodes CDR1 LGHNA and CDR2 YSLEER. V lost 0 bases and J lost 3, with 12 bases in between. CDR3 region: CASSQEYQGLYEQYF. The CDR3 DNA is TGCGCCAGCAGCCAAGAATACCAGGGACTCTACGAGCAGTACTTC.

The V call is TRBV4-1, the J call TRBJ2-1, with 10 nucleotides matching TRBD2. V dropped 0 bases and J dropped 9; count of bases not matched to a gene: 5. In germline, CDR1 is MGHRA, CDR2 YSYEKL. This CDR3 has 15 residues. CDR3 in DNA: TGCGCCAGCAGCCAAGATCCCCAGCGGGGGGGTGAGCAGTTCTTC. Translating it yields CASSQDPQRGGEQFF.

The chain employs TRBV15 and TRBJ1-2; no firm D call. This CDR3 is built from 13 residues. Germline V gene data show CDR1 as LNHNV and CDR2 as YYDKDF (reference sequence). Trimming pared 1 base from V and 8 bases from J, leaving 11 bases between. The CDR3 here is CATSRAHPIGYTF. CDR3 bases: TGTGCCACCAGCAGAGCTCACCCTATCGGCTACACCTTC.

The chain recombines TRBV28 with TRBJ2-7, with D maybe TRBD1 (6 bases). Per the germline V gene, CDR1 is MDHEN and CDR2 is SYDVKM. V lost 5 bases and J 0 bases, leaving 8 bases between the germline ends. The CDR3 consists of 13 residues. The CDR3 coding sequence is TGTGCCAGCAGTGACAGGTCCTCCTACGAGCAGTACTTC. Translated, it gives CASSDRSSYEQYF.

This clonotype was detected ten times or more. V usage is TRBV27 and J usage is TRBJ1-2; 7 bases are a match to TRBD1. J gave up 6 bases and V 8 bases, and 15 bases lay outside the gene matches. Germline CDR1 and CDR2: MNHEY and SMNVEV (reference sequence). The CDR3 loop spans 15 amino acids. The DNA of the CDR3 is TGTGCCAGCGGAAGGCGTAAAGGGGGCTTTGATGGCTACACCTTC. Its protein is CASGRRKGGFDGYTF.

Comment on this clonotype: This may be a read error: a much more frequent sequence differs by one nucleotide. The rearrangement joins TRBV6-5 to TRBJ2-2; 7 positions agree with TRBD2. This CDR3 is 15 amino acids long. Germline V gives CDR1 MNHEY, CDR2 SVGAGI. DNA for the CDR3: TGTGCCAGCAGGGTGGGAGGGTCGAACACCGGGGAGCAGTTTTTT. Its translation is CASRVGGSNTGEQFF.

This clonotype was seen at least ten times. The gene calls are TRBV20-1 and TRBJ1-5; TRBD1 agrees at 9 bases. Unmatched junction bases numbered 16, after V lost 6 bases and J lost 4 bases. The CDR3 has 17 amino acids. Germline V lookup: CDR1 DFQATT, CDR2 SNEGSKA (reference sequence). The CDR3 region has the DNA TGCAGTGCCAGCGGCCCCCGGGACAGGGCAACTAATCAGCCCCAGCATTTT. The encoded protein is CSASGPRDRATNQPQHF.

This clonotype was detected a few times. The chain is built from TRBV5-5 and TRBJ2-7; 8 bases fit TRBD1. The V gene's germline CDR1 is SGHKS and CDR2 YYEKEE (reference sequence). CDR3 length: 15 residues. Trimming cost V 4 bases and J 4 bases; bases outside gene matches: 10. CDR3 sequence reads: CASSPDRGWGYEQYF. The DNA for the CDR3 is TGTGCCAGCAGCCCTGACAGGGGCTGGGGTTACGAGCAGTACTTC.

At least ten counts were recorded for this clonotype. The chain carries TRBV7-9 and TRBJ1-6; D is undetermined. CDR1 SEHNR and CDR2 FQNEAQ come from the germline V gene (reference sequence). The CDR3 has 17 residues. Deletions cut 5 bases from V and 0 bases from J, with 14 bases between. The CDR3 nucleotides read TGTGCCAGCAGCCCTACCGAGGGAAGCTCCTATAATTCACCCCTCCACTTT. Residues: CASSPTEGSSYNSPLHF.

The chain joins TRBV7-2 to TRBJ1-1, with a tentative D call TRBD1 (5 bases). This CDR3 contains 14 residues. CDR1 and CDR2 from the germline V gene are SGHTA and FQGNSA. V shed 5 bases and J shed 0 bases, with 10 bases lying between them. The CDR3: CASSKGNMNTEAFF. The CDR3, as DNA: TGTGCCAGCAGCAAGGGGAACATGAACACTGAAGCTTTCTTT.

This clonotype occurred many times. V and J are TRBV12-3 or TRBV12-4 and TRBJ2-1; D is possibly TRBD2 (6 bases). V was trimmed by 3 bases and J by 6 bases, leaving 15 bases between them. The length of the CDR3 is 15 residues. CDR3 DNA: TGTGCCAGCAGTTTGTGGGGGGATATGGTCAATGAGCAGTTCTTC. Its protein product is CASSLWGDMVNEQFF.